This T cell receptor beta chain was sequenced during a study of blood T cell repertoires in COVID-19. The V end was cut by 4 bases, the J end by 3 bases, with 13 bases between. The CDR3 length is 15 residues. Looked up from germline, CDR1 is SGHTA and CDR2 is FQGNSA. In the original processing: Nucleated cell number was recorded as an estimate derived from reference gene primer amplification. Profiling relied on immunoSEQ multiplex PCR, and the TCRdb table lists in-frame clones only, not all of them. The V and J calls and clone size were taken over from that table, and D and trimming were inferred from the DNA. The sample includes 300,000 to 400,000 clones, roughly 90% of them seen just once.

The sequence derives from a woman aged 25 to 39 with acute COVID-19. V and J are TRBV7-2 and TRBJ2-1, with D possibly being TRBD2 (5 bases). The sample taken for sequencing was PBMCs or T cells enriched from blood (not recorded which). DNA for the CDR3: TGTGCCAGCAGCTCAGACCCGGGGAGCTACAATGAGCAGTTCTTC. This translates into CASSSDPGSYNEQFF.